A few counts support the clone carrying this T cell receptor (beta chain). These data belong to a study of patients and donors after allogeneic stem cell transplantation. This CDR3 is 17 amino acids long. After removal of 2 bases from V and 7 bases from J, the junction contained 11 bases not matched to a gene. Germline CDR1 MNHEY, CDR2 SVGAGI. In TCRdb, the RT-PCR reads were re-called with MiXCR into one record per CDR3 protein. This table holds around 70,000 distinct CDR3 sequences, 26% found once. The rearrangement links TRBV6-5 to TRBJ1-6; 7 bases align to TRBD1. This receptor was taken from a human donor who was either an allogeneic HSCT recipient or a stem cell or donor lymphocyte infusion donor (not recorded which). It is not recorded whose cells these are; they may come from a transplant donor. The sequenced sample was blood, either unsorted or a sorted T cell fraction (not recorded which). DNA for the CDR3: TGTGCCAGCAGTTACGCCGACCACAGGGGCGAAAATTCACCCCTCCACTTT. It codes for CASSYADHRGENSPLHF.